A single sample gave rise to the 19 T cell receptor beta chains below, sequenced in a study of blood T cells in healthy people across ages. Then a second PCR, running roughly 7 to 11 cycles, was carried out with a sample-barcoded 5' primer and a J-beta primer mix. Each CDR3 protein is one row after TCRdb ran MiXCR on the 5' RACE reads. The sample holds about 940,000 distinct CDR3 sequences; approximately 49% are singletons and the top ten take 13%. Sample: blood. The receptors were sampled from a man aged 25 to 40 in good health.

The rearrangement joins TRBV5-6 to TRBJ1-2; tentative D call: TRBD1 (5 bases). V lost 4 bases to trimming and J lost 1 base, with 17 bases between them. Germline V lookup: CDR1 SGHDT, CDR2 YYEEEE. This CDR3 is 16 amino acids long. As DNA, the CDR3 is TGTGCCAGCAGCCCGGTCGGGACCAACAATAACTATGGCTACACCTTC. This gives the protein CASSPVGTNNNYGYTF.

The CDR3 DNA sequence: TGCAGTGCTAGATACACTAGCGGGGGCCCACACAATGAGCAGTTCTTC. Translated: CSARYTSGGPHNEQFF. The chain recombines TRBV20-1 with TRBJ2-1; 11 bases map to TRBD2. The CDR3 has 16 amino acids. CDR1 and CDR2 from the germline V gene are DFQATT and SNEGSKA (reference sequence). Losses at the gene ends were 2 bases for V and 5 bases for J; bases not matched to a gene: 8.

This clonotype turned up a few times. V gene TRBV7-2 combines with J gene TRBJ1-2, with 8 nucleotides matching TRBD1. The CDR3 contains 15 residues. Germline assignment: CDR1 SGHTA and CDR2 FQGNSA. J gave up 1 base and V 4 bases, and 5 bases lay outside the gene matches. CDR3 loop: CASSSMTGVNYGYTF. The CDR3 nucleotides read TGTGCCAGCAGCTCGATGACAGGGGTTAACTATGGCTACACCTTC.

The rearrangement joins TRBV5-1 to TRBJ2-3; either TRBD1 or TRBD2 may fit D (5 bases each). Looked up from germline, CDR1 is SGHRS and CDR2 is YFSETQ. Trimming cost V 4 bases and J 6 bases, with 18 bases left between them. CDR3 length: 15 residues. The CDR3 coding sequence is TGCGCCAGCAGCGGATTAGGGACCGAACACGATACGCAGTATTTT. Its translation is CASSGLGTEHDTQYF.

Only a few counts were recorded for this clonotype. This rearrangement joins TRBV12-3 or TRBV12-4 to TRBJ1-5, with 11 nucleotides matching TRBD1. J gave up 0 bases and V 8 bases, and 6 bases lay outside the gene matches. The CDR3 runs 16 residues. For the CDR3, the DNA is TGTGCCAGCCTTAGGACAGGGGGCGGTAGCAATCAGCCCCAGCATTTT. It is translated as CASLRTGGGSNQPQHF.

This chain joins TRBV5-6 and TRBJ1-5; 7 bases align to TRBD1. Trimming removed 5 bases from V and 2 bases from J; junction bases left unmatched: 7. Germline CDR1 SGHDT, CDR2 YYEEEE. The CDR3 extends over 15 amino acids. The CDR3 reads CASSKQGLGNQPQHF. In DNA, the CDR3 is TGTGCCAGCAGTAAACAGGGGTTAGGCAATCAGCCCCAGCATTTT.

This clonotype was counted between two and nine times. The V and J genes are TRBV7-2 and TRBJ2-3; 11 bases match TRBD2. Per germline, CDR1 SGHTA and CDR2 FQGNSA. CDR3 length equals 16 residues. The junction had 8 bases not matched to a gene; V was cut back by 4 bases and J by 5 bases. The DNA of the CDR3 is TGTGCCAGCAGCTCACTAGCGGGGGCTCCGGGAGATACGCAGTATTTT. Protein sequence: CASSSLAGAPGDTQYF. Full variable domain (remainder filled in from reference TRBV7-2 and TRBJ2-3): GAGVSQSPSNKVTEKGKDVELRCDPISGHTALYWYRQSLGQGLEFLIYFQGNSAPDKSGLPSDRFSAERTGGSVSTLTIQRTQQEDSAVYLCASSSLAGAPGDTQYFGPGTRLTVL.

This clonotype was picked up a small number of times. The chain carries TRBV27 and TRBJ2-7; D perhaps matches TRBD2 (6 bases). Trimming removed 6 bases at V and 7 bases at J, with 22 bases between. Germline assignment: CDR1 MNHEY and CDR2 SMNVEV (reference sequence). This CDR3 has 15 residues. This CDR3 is CASSQSGVSTNEQYF. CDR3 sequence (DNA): TGTGCCAGCAGCCAATCGGGAGTTTCGACCAATGAGCAGTACTTC.

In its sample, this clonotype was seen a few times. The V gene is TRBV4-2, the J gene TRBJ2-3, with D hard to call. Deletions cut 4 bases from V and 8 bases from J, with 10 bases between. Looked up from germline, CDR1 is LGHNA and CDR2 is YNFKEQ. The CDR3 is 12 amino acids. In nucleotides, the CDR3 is TGTGCCAGCAGCCCTTCCCTGGGTACGCAGTATTTT. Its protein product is CASSPSLGTQYF.

The CDR3 region is CASRLVGGLDTQYF. The DNA for the CDR3 is TGTGCCAGCAGGCTGGTGGGGGGCCTGGATACGCAGTATTTT. V usage is TRBV12-3 or TRBV12-4 and J usage is TRBJ2-3, with D perhaps being TRBD1 or TRBD2 (6 bases each). V was cut by 6 bases and J by 6 bases, with 16 bases left in between. The CDR3 length is 14 residues.

The CDR3 nucleotides read TGTGCCAGCAGCCAAGCCCAGGGTTCACCCCTCCACTTT. Its protein product is CASSQAQGSPLHF. The chain uses TRBV3-1 and TRBJ1-6; D possibly corresponds to TRBD1 (5 bases). The CDR3 covers 13 residues. The germline V gene encodes CDR1 LGHDT and CDR2 YNNKEL (reference sequence). V lost 1 base to trimming and J lost 9 bases, with 7 bases between them.

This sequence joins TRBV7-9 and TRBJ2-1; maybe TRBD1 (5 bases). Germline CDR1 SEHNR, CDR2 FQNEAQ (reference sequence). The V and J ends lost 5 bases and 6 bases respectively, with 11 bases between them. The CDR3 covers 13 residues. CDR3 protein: CASSGDSCNEQFF. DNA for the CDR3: TGTGCCAGCAGCGGAGACAGTTGCAATGAGCAGTTCTTC.

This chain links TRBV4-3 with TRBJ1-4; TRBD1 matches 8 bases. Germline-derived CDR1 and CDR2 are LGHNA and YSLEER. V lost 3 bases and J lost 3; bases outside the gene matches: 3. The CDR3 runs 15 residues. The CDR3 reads CASSQNRGANEKLFF. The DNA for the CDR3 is TGCGCCAGCAGCCAGAACAGGGGGGCTAATGAAAAACTGTTTTTT.

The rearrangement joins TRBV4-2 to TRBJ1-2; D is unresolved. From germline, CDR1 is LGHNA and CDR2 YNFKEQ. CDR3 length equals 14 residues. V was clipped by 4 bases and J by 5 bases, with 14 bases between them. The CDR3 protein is CASSPPGDSYGYTF. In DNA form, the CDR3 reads TGTGCCAGCAGCCCGCCCGGAGATAGTTATGGCTACACCTTC.

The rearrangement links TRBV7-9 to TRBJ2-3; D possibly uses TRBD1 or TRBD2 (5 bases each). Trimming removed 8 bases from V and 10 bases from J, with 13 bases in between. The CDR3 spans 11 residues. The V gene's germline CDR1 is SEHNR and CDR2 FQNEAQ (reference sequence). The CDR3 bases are TGTGCCAGCTCGTCGGGGCCTTCGCAGTATTTT. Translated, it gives CASSSGPSQYF. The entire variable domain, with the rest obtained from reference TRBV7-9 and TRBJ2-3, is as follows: DTGVSQNPRHKITKRGQNVTFRCDPISEHNRLYWYRQTLGQGPEFLTYFQNEAQLEKSRLLSDRFSAERPKGSFSTLEIQRTEQGDSAMYLCASSSGPSQYFGPGTRLTVL.

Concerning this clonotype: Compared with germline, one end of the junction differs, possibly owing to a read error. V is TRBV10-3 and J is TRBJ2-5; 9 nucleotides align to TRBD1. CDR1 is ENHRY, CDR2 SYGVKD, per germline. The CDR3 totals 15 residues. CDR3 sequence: CAISAADRGQEIQYF. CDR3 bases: TGTGCCATCAGTGCTGCGGACAGGGGCCAAGAGATCCAGTACTTC.

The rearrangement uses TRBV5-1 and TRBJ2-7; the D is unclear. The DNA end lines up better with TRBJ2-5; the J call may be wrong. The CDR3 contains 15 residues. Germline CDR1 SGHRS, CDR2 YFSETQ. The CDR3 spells CASSPGGRAQETQYF. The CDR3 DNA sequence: TGCGCCAGCAGCCCTGGTGGCCGTGCCCAAGAGACCCAGTACTTC.

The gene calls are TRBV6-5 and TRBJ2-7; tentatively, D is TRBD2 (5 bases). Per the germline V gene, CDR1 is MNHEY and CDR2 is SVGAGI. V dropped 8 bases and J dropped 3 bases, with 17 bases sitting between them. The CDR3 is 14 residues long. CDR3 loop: CASGGPPTVYEQYF. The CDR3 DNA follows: TGTGCCAGCGGCGGGCCACCGACGGTCTACGAGCAGTACTTC.

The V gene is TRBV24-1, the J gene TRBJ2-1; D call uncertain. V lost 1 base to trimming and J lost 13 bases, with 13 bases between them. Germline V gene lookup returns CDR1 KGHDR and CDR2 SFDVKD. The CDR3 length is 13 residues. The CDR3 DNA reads TGTGCCACCAGTGATTTACAGCAAGAGACCCAGTTCTTC. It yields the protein CATSDLQQETQFF.